The source of this T cell receptor beta chain is a study of blood T cell repertoires in COVID-19. Study-level background: From T cells, B-cell-depleted T cells, or PBMCs came the material, which was cDNA or gDNA.

V was pared by 4 bases and J by 1 base, with 0 bases of the junction left unmatched. Germline V CDR1 and CDR2: LGHDT, YNNKEL (reference sequence). CDR3 length: 14 amino acids. Study processing details: Amplification from reference gene primers served as the basis for estimated nucleated cell counts. The assay was immunoSEQ multiplex PCR, and TCRdb's table has in-frame clones only and misses some. That table is the source of V, J and clone size, and D and trimming were worked out from the DNA. The repertoire consists of about 320,000 clones, with over 70% occurring once and the leading ten covering around 4.6%. Enrolled through a virtual design, the participants were between roughly 18 and 95 years of age and came from about two dozen US areas. Categorization into cohorts depended on clinical history that participants reported.

The source material was PBMCs or T cells enriched from blood (not recorded which). This chain connects TRBV3-1 (or the pseudogene TRBV3-2) to TRBJ1-4; 7 nucleotides line up with TRBD1. The clonotype comes from a man aged 25 to 45 who had recovered from COVID-19. This CDR3 is CASSRQGTNEKLFF. The CDR3 DNA sequence: TGTGCCAGCAGCCGACAGGGAACTAATGAAAAACTGTTTTTT.